This TCR beta chain was profiled in a study of T cells after posttransplantation cyclophosphamide. The ends were cut back, 0 bases at V and 9 bases at J, with 6 bases in the middle. CDR3 size: 12 residues. CDR1 is MNHNS, CDR2 SASEGT, per germline. A note on this clone: Its antigen remains unknown.

Study results and caveats: Blood and skin or GI T cell repertoires showed limited TRB overlap. Recipient CMV seropositivity and CMV reactivation strongly tracked TRB clonality.

On the day of bone marrow donation, the related graft donor provided peripheral blood. Cells defined as naive were viable CD3+CD4+ or CD3+CD8+ and CCR7+CD45RA+CD45RO-CD95-CD27+CD28+. TCRdb's copy holds only in-frame clones and misses some; the assay was immunoSEQ multiplex PCR. This table holds approximately 3,300 clones, about 95% found once. The receptor's source is a woman aged 45-59 years in good health and a related stem cell transplant donor. Material for sequencing was naive CD8+ T cells sorted from PBMCs. The rearrangement links TRBV6-1 to TRBJ2-1, with TRBD1 as a possible D gene (6 bases). In nucleotides, the CDR3 is TGTGCCAGCAGTGAAGCAGGGGGTGAGCAGTTCTTC. This codes for CASSEAGGEQFF.